These T cell receptor beta chains were read from a single sample in a study of blood T cell repertoires in COVID-19. Method: immunoSEQ multiplex PCR; TCRdb's copy keeps in-frame clones and lacks some. The repertoire holds about 230,000 clones, with less than 85% as singletons. Source material: peripheral blood. These receptor sequences come from a woman between 65 and 79 years old with active or convalescent COVID-19. CDR3s include the opening cysteine and the closing phenylalanine or tryptophan. D genes are given only for firm matches. Some rows mark clone size as missing; the rest say once, few, many or name a class of expanded clone.

V: TRBV12-5; D: NA; J: TRBJ2-1; size: NA; DNA: TGTGCTAGTGGCTCCTCTCTGGGGGGGCCGGGAAATGAGCAGTTCTTC; CDR3: CASGSSLGGPGNEQFF
V: TRBV15; D: NA; J: TRBJ2-5; size: once; DNA: TGTGCCACCAGCAGAGGACAGACAGAGACCCAGTACTTC; CDR3: CATSRGQTETQYF
V: TRBV19; D: NA; J: TRBJ1-2; size: NA; DNA: TGTGCCAGTAGCCCCCTAAGGACAGCTAACTATGGCTACACCTTC; CDR3: CASSPLRTANYGYTF
V: TRBV5-1; D: NA; J: TRBJ2-1; size: NA; DNA: TGCGCCAGCAGCCGCGGGCCCGCGGGGATTGAGCAGTTCTTC; CDR3: CASSRGPAGIEQFF
V: TRBV6-4; D: NA; J: TRBJ2-7; size: NA; DNA: TGTGCCAGCAGTGTGACGGGTCCCGAAACCTACGAGCAGTACTTC; CDR3: CASSVTGPETYEQYF
V: TRBV29-1; D: TRBD2; J: TRBJ2-7; size: few; DNA: TGCAGCGTTGGTAGCGGGGGGGATGAGCAGTACTTC; CDR3: CSVGSGGDEQYF
V: TRBV7-6; D: NA; J: TRBJ1-5; size: once; DNA: TGTGCCAGCAGCTCAGGACAGCATAGCAATCAGCCCCAGCATTTT; CDR3: CASSSGQHSNQPQHF
V: TRBV5-5; D: TRBD1; J: TRBJ1-5; size: NA; DNA: TGTGCCAGCAGCTTGGGACAGGGCCGGCAGCCCCAGCATTTT; CDR3: CASSLGQGRQPQHF
V: TRBV7-2; D: TRBD1; J: TRBJ2-7; size: NA; DNA: TGTGCCAGCAGCCCAGCAGGGACAGAATGGTCCGAGCAGTACTTC; CDR3: CASSPAGTEWSEQYF
V: TRBV5-8; D: NA; J: TRBJ2-1; size: NA; DNA: TGTGCCAGCAGCTTGGAGGGGCGTTCCTACAATGAGCAGTTCTTC; CDR3: CASSLEGRSYNEQFF
V: TRBV10-3; D: TRBD1; J: TRBJ2-7; size: few; DNA: TGTGCCATCAGTGAGGTGGCAGGGGGAAGGTACGAGCAGTACTTC; CDR3: CAISEVAGGRYEQYF
V: TRBV6-2/TRBV6-3; D: TRBD2; J: TRBJ2-5; size: few; DNA: TGTGCCAGCAGTTATTATCCAGCGGGAGACCAAGAGACCCAGTACTTC; CDR3: CASSYYPAGDQETQYF
V: TRBV4-2; D: TRBD2; J: TRBJ2-5; size: NA; DNA: TGTGCCAGCAGCCTAGGCGGGGGGGCCGGAGAGACCCAGTACTTC; CDR3: CASSLGGGAGETQYF
V: TRBV5-1; D: NA; J: TRBJ1-1; size: few; DNA: TGCGCCAGCAGCTTTGGCGGGAACACTGAAGCTTTCTTT; CDR3: CASSFGGNTEAFF
V: TRBV10-1; D: TRBD1; J: TRBJ2-2; size: NA; DNA: TGCGCCAGCAGTGATGGACAGGGTATCCCCGGGGAGCTGTTTTTT; CDR3: CASSDGQGIPGELFF
V: TRBV5-1; D: NA; J: TRBJ1-1; size: NA; DNA: TGCGCCAGCAGTCCACAGCCGAACACTGAAGCTTTCTTT; CDR3: CASSPQPNTEAFF
V: TRBV25-1; D: TRBD1; J: TRBJ2-7; size: NA; DNA: TGTGCCAGCAGTGAATCACCCACAGGGGGGTTCTCCTACGAGCAGTACTTC; CDR3: CASSESPTGGFSYEQYF
V: TRBV27; D: TRBD2; J: TRBJ2-2; size: NA; DNA: TGTGCCAGCAGTCAAAGGGCGGGAGAGATCGGGGAGCTGTTTTTT; CDR3: CASSQRAGEIGELFF
V: TRBV5-1; D: TRBD1; J: TRBJ2-7; size: NA; DNA: TGCGCCAGCAGCTTGTGGGACAGGGGCGAGCAGTACTTC; CDR3: CASSLWDRGEQYF
V: TRBV5-6; D: TRBD2; J: TRBJ2-5; size: NA; DNA: TGTGCCAGCTGGATAGCGGGGGTTAAGGAGACCCAGTACTTC; CDR3: CASWIAGVKETQYF
V: TRBV18; D: NA; J: TRBJ2-2; size: NA; DNA: TGTGCCAGCTCACCCGGGATGTCCGGGGAGCTGTTTTTT; CDR3: CASSPGMSGELFF
V: TRBV18; D: TRBD1; J: TRBJ2-6; size: few; DNA: TGTGCCAGCTCCCCGGGGACAGTATTCTCTGGGGCCAACGTCCTGACTTTC; CDR3: CASSPGTVFSGANVLTF
V: TRBV5-4; D: TRBD1; J: TRBJ1-2; size: NA; DNA: TGTGCCAGCAGCCGGACAGGCTTCACTAACTATGGCTACACCTTC; CDR3: CASSRTGFTNYGYTF
V: TRBV28; D: NA; J: TRBJ2-2; size: few; DNA: TGTGCCAGCAGGGGGGCGGGGGAGCTGTTTTTT; CDR3: CASRGAGELFF
V: TRBV28; D: NA; J: TRBJ2-5; size: NA; DNA: TGTGCCAGCAGCTTCCGACAGGGAGGACCGGAGACCCAGTACTTC; CDR3: CASSFRQGGPETQYF
V: TRBV2; D: NA; J: TRBJ2-7; size: NA; DNA: TGTGCCAGCAGTGGACCAGGGCTCTACGAGCAGTACTTC; CDR3: CASSGPGLYEQYF
V: TRBV7-9; D: TRBD1; J: TRBJ2-2; size: medium-sized; DNA: TGTGCCAGCAGCTCCGGGACAGGGAGACACACCGGGGAGCTGTTTTTT; CDR3: CASSSGTGRHTGELFF
V: TRBV11-2; D: NA; J: TRBJ1-2; size: NA; DNA: TGTGCCAGCAGCCCTTCTCCGTACGGGGACTATGGCTACACCTTC; CDR3: CASSPSPYGDYGYTF
V: TRBV27; D: TRBD2; J: TRBJ2-1; size: NA; DNA: TGTGCCAGCATTCCAGCGGGAGGGCCCGACAATGAGCAGTTCTTC; CDR3: CASIPAGGPDNEQFF
V: TRBV9; D: TRBD2; J: TRBJ2-3; size: NA; DNA: TGTGCCAGCAGCGACTGGACTAGCGGGGATTTGGGTACGCAGTATTTT; CDR3: CASSDWTSGDLGTQYF
V: TRBV7-6; D: NA; J: TRBJ2-5; size: NA; DNA: TGTGCCAGCAGCACATACCAAGAGACCCAGTACTTC; CDR3: CASSTYQETQYF
V: TRBV30; D: NA; J: TRBJ2-3; size: NA; DNA: TGTGCCTGGAGTAGGGCGGGAAGCACAGATACGCAGTATTTT; CDR3: CAWSRAGSTDTQYF
V: TRBV2; D: NA; J: TRBJ1-1; size: few; DNA: TGTGCCAGCAGTGTAATGAACACTGAAGCTTTCTTT; CDR3: CASSVMNTEAFF
V: TRBV19; D: TRBD1; J: TRBJ2-2; size: NA; DNA: TGTGCCAGTAGTCCCCGACAGGGGGCCGTCGGGGAGCTGTTTTTT; CDR3: CASSPRQGAVGELFF
V: TRBV28; D: NA; J: TRBJ1-1; size: NA; DNA: TGTGCCAGCAGGGCCCCGACAGTGCTTGAAGCTTTCTTT; CDR3: CASRAPTVLEAFF
V: TRBV11-2; D: NA; J: TRBJ2-7; size: NA; DNA: TGTGCCAGCAGCTTCCACTTCGCCACGCAGTACTTC; CDR3: CASSFHFATQYF
V: TRBV2; D: NA; J: TRBJ2-2; size: few; DNA: TGTGCCAGCAGTGAGATGTTCGGGTGGACCGGGGAGCTGTTTTTT; CDR3: CASSEMFGWTGELFF
V: TRBV4-3; D: NA; J: TRBJ1-4; size: once; DNA: TGCGCCAGCAGCTTACAATACCCGCAGGAAAAACTGTTTTTT; CDR3: CASSLQYPQEKLFF
V: TRBV30; D: TRBD2; J: TRBJ2-3; size: NA; DNA: TGTGCCTGGAGTCGTCTAGCGGGAGGGTTCATGGGGGGTACGCAGTATTTT; CDR3: CAWSRLAGGFMGGTQYF
V: TRBV19; D: NA; J: TRBJ1-2; size: NA; DNA: TGTGCCAGTAAGATGGTAGAATATGGCTACACCTTC; CDR3: CASKMVEYGYTF
V: TRBV19; D: TRBD1; J: TRBJ2-5; size: once; DNA: TGTGCCAGTAGTATCAGGGGGCGATTAGGAGAGACCCAGTACTTC; CDR3: CASSIRGRLGETQYF
V: TRBV20-1; D: NA; J: TRBJ2-2; size: NA; DNA: TGCAGTGCTGCTAATTCCGGGGAGCTGTTTTTT; CDR3: CSAANSGELFF
V: TRBV19; D: NA; J: TRBJ1-5; size: NA; DNA: TGTGCCAGTAGTACCCCTGGCGGTGATCAGCCCCAGCATTTT; CDR3: CASSTPGGDQPQHF
V: TRBV5-6; D: TRBD1; J: TRBJ1-3; size: NA; DNA: TGTGCCAGCAGCTCACTGGACAGGATTGGAAACACCATATATTTT; CDR3: CASSSLDRIGNTIYF
V: TRBV5-1; D: TRBD2; J: TRBJ2-3; size: NA; DNA: TGCGCCAGCAGCTGGACTAGCGGGAGGAGCACAGATACGCAGTATTTT; CDR3: CASSWTSGRSTDTQYF
V: TRBV24-1; D: TRBD1; J: TRBJ2-3; size: NA; DNA: TGTGCCACCGAGGGGGCCCTCACAGATACGCAGTATTTT; CDR3: CATEGALTDTQYF
V: TRBV28; D: NA; J: TRBJ1-2; size: NA; DNA: TGTGCCAGCAACTCCCCCAACTATGGCTACACCTTC; CDR3: CASNSPNYGYTF
V: TRBV6-5; D: TRBD1; J: TRBJ2-2; size: NA; DNA: TGTGCCAGCAATGCGGACAGGGTTGGCACCGGGGAGCTGTTTTTT; CDR3: CASNADRVGTGELFF
V: TRBV29-1; D: NA; J: TRBJ1-1; size: NA; DNA: TGCAGCGTTGCCAGGAAGAACACTGAAGCTTTCTTT; CDR3: CSVARKNTEAFF
V: TRBV7-2; D: NA; J: TRBJ1-2; size: few; DNA: TGTGCCAGCAGCTTGACTACAGGGAATGAAGGCTACACCTTC; CDR3: CASSLTTGNEGYTF
V: TRBV6-6; D: NA; J: TRBJ2-7; size: few; DNA: TGTGCCAGCAGATCTTCCCGACTGACCTACGAGCAGTACTTC; CDR3: CASRSSRLTYEQYF
V: TRBV19; D: TRBD1; J: TRBJ1-6; size: NA; DNA: TGTGCCAGTAGTCCTACAGGGGAATTGTATTCACCCCTCCACTTT; CDR3: CASSPTGELYSPLHF
V: TRBV15; D: TRBD2; J: TRBJ2-7; size: NA; DNA: TGTGCCACCAGCAGAGATTTTGGCTCTAGCGGGACCTACGAGCAGTACTTC; CDR3: CATSRDFGSSGTYEQYF
V: TRBV13; D: NA; J: TRBJ1-2; size: NA; DNA: TGTGCCAGCAGCCACGCGGGGGCTGGTGGCTACACCTTC; CDR3: CASSHAGAGGYTF
V: TRBV4-2; D: NA; J: TRBJ1-6; size: NA; DNA: TGTGCCAGCAGCCAAGGGGCAGGGGATTCACATTCACCCCTCCACTTT; CDR3: CASSQGAGDSHSPLHF